This TCR beta chain was identified in a study of T cell changes during pregnancy in multiple sclerosis (dated by TCRdb to the late 2010s). With respect to the entire study: Changes in the T cell repertoire over the course of pregnancy were examined in this study in women with multiple sclerosis.

V lost 0 bases and J lost 4 bases, and the count of bases not matched to a germline gene is 5. As encoded in the germline V gene, CDR1 is SGDLS while CDR2 is YYNGEE. Spanning cysteine to phenylalanine, the CDR3 consists of 16 amino acids. Only the CDR3 portion is preserved as DNA: 48 bases, with reading frame beginning at the first base. Of note for this clone: Its antigen is unknown. Per-base quality was not reported, and no clone a single base away is much larger than it.

Library prep was done by the immunoSEQ multiplex PCR assay. This is the immuneACCESS table as TCRdb keeps it, with only in-frame sequences that have V and J called. A part of the clones is gone; compared with another copy, unresolved V genes explain less than half, and the rest is unexplained. The sample table lists more than 35,000 clones, 91% of them with a count of one. Around 0.5% of the sample is in the top ten clones. This sequence originates from a female donor in good health, enrolled as a control in a pregnancy study. Here the chain combines TRBV9 and TRBJ1-4, with 8 middle bases fitting TRBD1. This sample comprised CD4+ T cells from peripheral blood mononuclear cells, obtained in the third trimester of pregnancy. The DNA sequence is TGTGCCAGCAGCGTAGAAGACGGACAGGGTAATGAAAAACTGTTTTTT. The resulting protein is CASSVEDGQGNEKLFF.